This T cell receptor beta chain emerged from a study of OX40 agonist ivuxolimab in advanced cancers. Turning to the study itself: Averaging roughly 60 years in age, with a range of about 23 to 85, the cohort was around 87% male. Study conclusions and caveats: The mean number of expanded clones was higher in CD8+ T cells than in CD4+. Near-lowest levels of clonal expansion characterized partial responders at 0.1-3.0 mg/kg.

Notes on this clone: Its antigen is not known.

There are 15 residues in the CDR3. Germline V gene sequence: CDR1 SQVTM, CDR2 ANQGSEA. Trimming took off 2 bases at V and 5 bases at J, with 18 bases between the two ends. On cycle 4 day 1 and cycle 7 day 1, as well as at baseline, blood was sampled. Assay: immunoSEQ multiplex PCR; the TCRdb copy retains only in-frame clones and omits some. The table records tens of thousands of clones, 80% to 90% of them present only once. Here the sequenced sample was CD4+ or CD8+ T cells sorted from blood, taken in a trial of the OX40 agonist ivuxolimab. This clonotype originated in an adult with an advanced solid tumor such as melanoma, head and neck, liver or kidney cancer. This chain joins TRBV29-1 and TRBJ1-1, with TRBD1 as a possible D gene (5 bases). This CDR3 is CSVEYPRRRGTEAFF. CDR3 bases: TGCAGCGTTGAATATCCTCGGAGGAGGGGAACTGAAGCTTTCTTT.